These 19 T cell receptor beta chains share one sample of origin, sequenced in a study of shared clonotypes between healthy human individuals. TCRdb's copy holds only in-frame clones and misses some; the assay was immunoSEQ multiplex PCR. The table has about 2.4 million clones, 93% seen once. What was sequenced was naive CD4+ T cells from PBMCs. Subset in this sample: CD45RA+ positively selected. All receptors come from a man aged 18 to 35 in good health. Some clones in this sample may be carry-over from other donors' samples.

The CDR3 loop reads CASSLETYSNQPQHF. CDR3 DNA sequence: TGTGCCAGCAGCTTAGAGACCTATAGCAATCAGCCCCAGCATTTT. V is TRBV7-8 and J is TRBJ1-5, with D unclear. The CDR3 covers 15 residues. Germline-derived CDR1 and CDR2 are SGHVS and FQNEAQ. Trimming cost V 1 base and J 0 bases, with 7 bases left between them.

This clone was detected only a few times. The chain employs TRBV7-9 and TRBJ1-5; D not resolved. The CDR3 runs to 18 residues. From germline, CDR1 is SEHNR and CDR2 FQNEAQ (reference sequence). With 0 bases removed from V and 0 bases from J, the gap between germline ends came to 15 bases. The CDR3 is CASSLAPPWGYSNQPQHF. The CDR3 bases are TGTGCCAGCAGCTTAGCCCCCCCGTGGGGTTATAGCAATCAGCCCCAGCATTTT.

The gene calls are TRBV28 and TRBJ1-1; D call uncertain. Germline V lookup: CDR1 MDHEN, CDR2 SYDVKM. V dropped 1 base and J dropped 3 bases, with 9 bases sitting between them. This CDR3 is built from 14 residues. CDR3 amino acids: CASSLLHGYTEAFF. The CDR3 nucleotides read TGTGCCAGCAGTTTATTACACGGATACACTGAAGCTTTCTTT.

This CDR3 reads CASSLVGLAGMDEQFF. Here the CDR3 DNA reads TGCGCCAGCAGCTTGGTGGGACTAGCGGGAATGGATGAGCAGTTCTTC. This chain uses TRBV5-1 with TRBJ2-1, with TRBD2 matching 13 bases. Germline values: CDR1 SGHRS, CDR2 YFSETQ. J was trimmed by 8 bases and V by 0 bases; bases with no gene match: 5. This CDR3 has 16 amino acids.

A word on this clone: This same CDR3 is encoded by further DNA sequences in the sample. The J gene is TRBJ1-1, the V gene TRBV18; D gene unclear. Per the germline V gene, CDR1 is KGHSH and CDR2 is LQKENI. Deletions cut 0 bases from V and 0 bases from J, with 8 bases between. This CDR3 contains 15 residues. Here the CDR3 DNA reads TGTGCCAGCTCACCACCAGGACGCATGAACACTGAAGCTTTCTTT. As protein: CASSPPGRMNTEAFF.

The chain employs TRBV11-2 and TRBJ2-4, with D unresolved. The CDR3 contains 11 residues. V was pared by 3 bases and J by 15 bases, with 12 bases between. CDR1 and CDR2 (germline): SGHAT, FQNNGV. Written as DNA, the CDR3 is TGTGCCAGCAGCTTTTCGGCGGCCTTGTACTTC. Residues: CASSFSAALYF.

A note on this clone: Distinct nucleotide sequences in the sample also encode this CDR3. This chain links TRBV9 with TRBJ2-7, with D unresolved. Trimming left V 0 bases short and J 3 bases short, with 7 bases between. The length of the CDR3 is 13 residues. The germline V gene has CDR1 SGDLS and CDR2 YYNGEE. CDR3 loop: CASSVGPVYEQYF. As DNA, the CDR3 is TGTGCCAGCAGCGTAGGACCGGTCTACGAGCAGTACTTC.

The genes are TRBV4-1 and TRBJ1-2; possibly TRBD1 for D (5 bases). The CDR3 has 14 residues. The V end lost 1 base, the J end lost 2 bases, and 8 bases lay between the germline ends. The germline gives CDR1 MGHRA, CDR2 YSYEKL. CDR3 DNA sequence: TGCGCCAGCAGCCAAGCCTCAGGGAACTATGGCTACACCTTC. Protein product: CASSQASGNYGYTF.

This chain connects TRBV6-1 to TRBJ1-1; D gene unclear. Between the trimmed V and J ends, which lost 3 bases and 3 bases, there was a span of 14 bases. The germline CDR1 and CDR2 sequences are MNHNS and SASEGT. This CDR3 contains 15 residues. The CDR3 loop reads CASSDVDGRDTEAFF. Written as DNA, the CDR3 is TGTGCCAGCAGTGACGTGGACGGGAGAGACACTGAAGCTTTCTTT.

The chain employs TRBV11-3 and TRBJ2-7, with 7 bases lining up with TRBD1. The CDR3 covers 15 residues. The germline CDR1 and CDR2 sequences are SGHNT and YENEEA. V shed 0 bases, J shed 2 bases, and the junction held 4 bases outside the gene matches. The CDR3 reads CASSLERTGPYEQYF. CDR3 nucleotides: TGTGCCAGCAGCTTAGAACGGACAGGACCCTACGAGCAGTACTTC.

The chain joins TRBV7-2 to TRBJ2-2, with 7 bases matching TRBD1. The germline gives CDR1 SGHTA, CDR2 FQGNSA. CDR3 length: 14 amino acids. J gave up 5 bases and V 3 bases, and 3 bases lay outside the gene matches. CDR3 in amino acids: CASSLQGDTGELFF. The CDR3 DNA reads as TGTGCCAGCAGCTTGCAGGGGGATACCGGGGAGCTGTTTTTT.

About this clone itself: In the same sample, other DNA sequences code for this CDR3. The rearrangement links TRBV5-1 to TRBJ2-7, with TRBD1 matching over 12 bases. V trimming: 3 bases; J trimming: 4 bases; junction bases outside the gene matches: 2. Germline assignment: CDR1 SGHRS and CDR2 YFSETQ. This CDR3 is 14 amino acids long. The CDR3 is CASSSGQGAYEQYF. The CDR3, as DNA: TGCGCCAGCAGCTCGGGACAGGGGGCATACGAGCAGTACTTC.

This clone was seen once. The chain is built from TRBV13 and TRBJ2-1, with TRBD2 as a possible D gene (5 bases). The germline V gene has CDR1 PRHDT and CDR2 FYEKMQ (reference sequence). The CDR3 totals 17 residues. Trimming shortened V by 5 bases and J by 5 bases, and 22 bases separated the two germline ends. CDR3 region: CASSKRILDRADNEQFF. CDR3 bases: TGTGCCAGCAGCAAAAGGATACTAGATCGGGCCGACAATGAGCAGTTCTTC.

This clone was recorded once. The V gene is TRBV6-5, the J gene TRBJ1-3; a weak D match, TRBD1 (6 bases). CDR3 length: 15 residues. Germline CDR1 and CDR2: MNHEY and SVGAGI. V was clipped by 6 bases and J by 3 bases, with 15 bases between them. The CDR3 reads CASSPSGALGNTIYF. The CDR3 DNA follows: TGTGCCAGCAGCCCTTCGGGGGCGCTTGGAAACACCATATATTTT.

This chain connects TRBV4-1 to TRBJ2-1; 15 bases match TRBD2. The CDR3 sequence is 17 residues long. Germline trimming cut 5 bases from V and 7 bases from J; bases unmatched to any gene: 9. CDR1 is MGHRA, CDR2 YSYEKL, per germline. The CDR3 bases are TGCGCCAGCAGCAAGGGACTAGCGGGAGGTCCGGCGAATGAGCAGTTCTTC. Translated, it gives CASSKGLAGGPANEQFF.

This chain joins TRBV14 and TRBJ2-1, with 13 bases that match TRBD2. Germline assignment: CDR1 SGHDN and CDR2 FVKESK. The ends lost 3 bases at V and 6 bases at J; junction bases unmatched: 8. The CDR3 is 17 amino acids. The CDR3 loop is CASSHLTSGRGLNEQFF. The CDR3 DNA sequence: TGTGCCAGCAGCCACCTAACTAGCGGGAGGGGCCTCAATGAGCAGTTCTTC.

CDR3 nucleotides: TGTGCCTGGAGTTGGAGGGTCGGGGAGCTGTTTTTT. Protein sequence: CAWSWRVGELFF. The chain couples TRBV30 to TRBJ2-2; TRBD2 is a possible D gene (6 bases). This CDR3 region has 12 residues. Trimming took off 2 bases at V and 7 bases at J, with 8 bases between the two ends. Germline V gene lookup returns CDR1 GTSNPN and CDR2 SVGIG (reference sequence). Drawing the rest from reference TRBV30 and TRBJ2-2, the complete variable domain is SQTIHQWPATLVQPVGSPLSLECTVEGTSNPNLYWYRQAAGRGLQLLFYSVGIGQISSEVPQNLSASRPQDRQFILSSKKLLLSDSGFYLCAWSWRVGELFFGEGSRLTVL.

The gene calls are TRBV2 and TRBJ2-6, with a tentative D call TRBD1 (6 bases). CDR3 length: 15 residues. Germline lookup yields CDR1 SNHLY and CDR2 FYNNEI. Trimming took off 6 bases at V and 2 bases at J, with 11 bases between the two ends. CDR3 in amino acids: CASRLDSAGANVLTF. For the CDR3, the DNA is TGTGCCAGCAGGTTGGACAGCGCTGGGGCCAACGTCCTGACTTTC.

This chain connects TRBV28 to TRBJ1-5; D not certain. The CDR3 loop spans 15 amino acids. CDR1 and CDR2 from the germline V gene are MDHEN and SYDVKM. Trimming took 7 bases from V and 0 from J, leaving 13 bases between them. The DNA for the CDR3 is TGTGCCAGCACCCTCCAGCCCTATAGCAATCAGCCCCAGCATTTT. Protein sequence: CASTLQPYSNQPQHF.